The TCR beta chain under discussion was sequenced for a study of T cell repertoires in cytomegalovirus infection. Study-wide points: In two of eight donors, the top clonotype was HLA-C-restricted CMV-specific. Pooled public TCR beta family frequency picked out CMV carriers with the relevant HLA.

J was trimmed by 1 base and V by 2 bases; bases with no gene match: 13. The CDR3 spans 19 residues. Germline CDR1 reads MNHEY; CDR2 reads SVGAGI. As concerns this clonotype: No antigen is known for it.

TCRdb re-called the reads with MiXCR, one entry per CDR3 protein. The table includes roughly 150,000 distinct CDR3 sequences, 17% detected once. Input material: CD8+ T cells from PBMCs. The genes are TRBV6-5 and TRBJ2-3, with 9 bases matching TRBD2. The receptor comes from a human donor in good health (CMV status not recorded). Some clones in this sample may be carry-over from other donors' samples. CDR3: CASSYRGSGSHVRTDTQYF. CDR3 DNA: TGTGCCAGCAGTTACAGGGGTAGCGGGAGCCACGTCCGCACAGATACGCAGTATTTT.